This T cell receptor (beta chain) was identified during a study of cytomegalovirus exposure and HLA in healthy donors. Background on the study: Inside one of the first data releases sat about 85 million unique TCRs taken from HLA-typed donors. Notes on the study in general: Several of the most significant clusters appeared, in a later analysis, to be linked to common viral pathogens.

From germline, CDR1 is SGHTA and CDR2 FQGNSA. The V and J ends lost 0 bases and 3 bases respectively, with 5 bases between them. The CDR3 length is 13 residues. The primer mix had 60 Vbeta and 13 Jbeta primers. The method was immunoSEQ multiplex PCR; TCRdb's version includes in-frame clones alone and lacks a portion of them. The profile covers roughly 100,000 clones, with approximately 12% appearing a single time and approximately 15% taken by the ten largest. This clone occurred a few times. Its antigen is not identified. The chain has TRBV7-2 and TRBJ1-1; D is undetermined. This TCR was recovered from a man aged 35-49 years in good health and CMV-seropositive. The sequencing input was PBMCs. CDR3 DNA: TGTGCCAGCAGCTTAGCGGACTACACTGAAGCTTTCTTT. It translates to CASSLADYTEAFF.